This passage covers 2 T cell receptor beta chains from one sample sequenced in a study of cytomegalovirus exposure and HLA in healthy donors. Primers for the PCR totalled 60 Vbeta and 13 Jbeta. Clones were sequenced by immunoSEQ multiplex PCR, and TCRdb holds only the in-frame ones, with some missing. The data show approximately 100,000 clones, roughly 81% seen once. The sequenced sample consisted of PBMCs. Every receptor here comes from a man aged 35 to 55 in good health and CMV-seronegative.

This clone was seen a single time. The V and J genes are TRBV29-1 and TRBJ1-1; TRBD1 is a possible D gene (5 bases). V shed 7 bases and J shed 0 bases, with 12 bases lying between them. CDR1 SQVTM and CDR2 ANQGSEA come from the germline V gene. This CDR3 region has 13 residues. For the CDR3, the DNA is TGCAGCGCTAAAGGGACTGTGAACACTGAAGCTTTCTTT. Encoded protein: CSAKGTVNTEAFF. Variable domain in full (rest from reference TRBV29-1 and TRBJ1-1): SAVISQKPSRDICQRGTSLTIQCQVDSQVTMMFWYRQQPGQSLTLIATANQGSEATYESGFVIDKFPISRPNLTFSTLTVSNMSPEDSSIYLCSAKGTVNTEAFFGQGTRLTVV.

Details on this clone: The junction and the germline gene differ at one end; a read error may be behind it. The V and J genes are TRBV7-9 and TRBJ2-2; 8 nucleotides match TRBD1. The CDR3 sequence is 16 residues long. Per germline, CDR1 SEHNR and CDR2 FQNEAQ (reference sequence). CDR3 nucleotide sequence: TGTTCCAGCAGCGTCGGACAGGGAGGAAGGTCCGGGGAGCTGTTTTTT. Protein product: CSSSVGQGGRSGELFF.